These T cell receptor beta chains were read from a single sample in a study of blood T cell repertoires in COVID-19. Assay: immunoSEQ multiplex PCR; the TCRdb copy retains only in-frame clones and omits some. This sample has tens of thousands of clones, with around four fifths found just once. The sequenced sample consisted of peripheral blood. The receptors stem from a man aged 50-59 years with active COVID-19. The CDR3 runs from the conserved cysteine through the conserved F or W. Each record gives: CDR3 protein, CDR3 DNA, D gene, V gene, clone size, J gene. The D gene is left open where the match is weak. A clone size is listed for some rows: how often the clone was seen (once, few, many), or a class if it is expanded.

CDR3aa: CASSQGTSGGYNEQFF
CDR3nt: TGTGCCAGCAGCCAGGGAACTAGCGGGGGATACAATGAGCAGTTCTTC
d_gene: TRBD2
v_gene: TRBV4-2
abundance: NA
j_gene: TRBJ2-1

CDR3aa: CASSIAQGATDTQYF
CDR3nt: TGTGCCAGTAGTATAGCACAGGGGGCTACAGATACGCAGTATTTT
d_gene: TRBD1
v_gene: TRBV19
abundance: NA
j_gene: TRBJ2-3

CDR3aa: CASSRRGGYGYTF
CDR3nt: TGTGCCAGCAGCAGACGGGGGGGCTATGGCTACACCTTC
d_gene: NA
v_gene: TRBV5-5
abundance: NA
j_gene: TRBJ1-2

CDR3aa: CASSLELAGGYEQYF
CDR3nt: TGCGCCAGCAGCTTGGAACTAGCGGGGGGCTACGAGCAGTACTTC
d_gene: TRBD2
v_gene: TRBV5-1
abundance: NA
j_gene: TRBJ2-7

CDR3aa: CAWSVLRTAVRGYTF
CDR3nt: TGTGCCTGGAGTGTACTCCGGACAGCCGTCCGGGGCTACACCTTC
d_gene: NA
v_gene: TRBV30
abundance: NA
j_gene: TRBJ1-2

CDR3aa: CSVAGDRGAYEQYF
CDR3nt: TGCAGCGTTGCGGGGGACAGGGGGGCGTACGAGCAGTACTTC
d_gene: TRBD1
v_gene: TRBV29-1
abundance: once
j_gene: TRBJ2-7

CDR3aa: CASSFDSSSYEQYF
CDR3nt: TGTGCCAGCAGCTTCGACTCGAGCTCCTACGAGCAGTACTTC
d_gene: NA
v_gene: TRBV5-6
abundance: NA
j_gene: TRBJ2-7

CDR3aa: CASRPPRVANYGYTF
CDR3nt: TGTGCCAGCAGACCTCCCAGGGTAGCTAACTATGGCTACACCTTC
d_gene: NA
v_gene: TRBV28
abundance: NA
j_gene: TRBJ1-2

CDR3aa: CASSEGPQGEAEAFF
CDR3nt: TGTGCCAGCAGTGAAGGACCTCAGGGGGAGGCTGAAGCTTTCTTT
d_gene: TRBD1
v_gene: TRBV2
abundance: few
j_gene: TRBJ1-1

CDR3aa: CASSRLAGGLGETQYF
CDR3nt: TGTGCCAGCAGCCGGCTAGCGGGGGGGCTCGGGGAGACCCAGTACTTC
d_gene: TRBD2
v_gene: TRBV3-1/TRBV3-2
abundance: NA
j_gene: TRBJ2-5

CDR3aa: CASSYERGTNYGYTF
CDR3nt: TGTGCCAGCAGTTACGAACGGGGTACTAACTATGGCTACACCTTC
d_gene: NA
v_gene: TRBV6-5
abundance: NA
j_gene: TRBJ1-2

CDR3aa: CASSALAGGPYEQFF
CDR3nt: TGTGCCAGCAGCGCACTAGCGGGAGGGCCTTATGAGCAGTTCTTC
d_gene: TRBD2
v_gene: TRBV2
abundance: NA
j_gene: TRBJ2-1

CDR3aa: CASSQGLAGGTDTQYF
CDR3nt: TGTGCCAGCAGCCAAGGACTAGCGGGGGGCACAGATACGCAGTATTTT
d_gene: TRBD2
v_gene: TRBV4-2
abundance: few
j_gene: TRBJ2-3

CDR3aa: CASSPGLAGGWYTGELFF
CDR3nt: TGTGCCAGCAGCCCGGGACTAGCGGGAGGGTGGTACACCGGGGAGCTGTTTTTT
d_gene: TRBD2
v_gene: TRBV25-1
abundance: NA
j_gene: TRBJ2-2

CDR3aa: CASSTTQNSPLHF
CDR3nt: TGTGCCAGCAGCACGACACAGAATTCACCCCTCCACTTT
d_gene: NA
v_gene: TRBV6-2/TRBV6-3
abundance: NA
j_gene: TRBJ1-6

CDR3aa: CASSLQANEQYF
CDR3nt: TGTGCCAGCAGCTTGCAGGCGAACGAGCAGTACTTC
d_gene: NA
v_gene: TRBV11-3
abundance: NA
j_gene: TRBJ2-7

CDR3aa: CASSLTDSDTEAFF
CDR3nt: TGTGCCAGCTCACTGACAGACTCCGACACTGAAGCTTTCTTT
d_gene: NA
v_gene: TRBV18
abundance: NA
j_gene: TRBJ1-1

CDR3aa: CASRGARSPGELFF
CDR3nt: TGTGCCAGCCGGGGGGCCCGCAGCCCCGGGGAGCTGTTTTTT
d_gene: NA
v_gene: TRBV11-1
abundance: NA
j_gene: TRBJ2-2